These T cell receptor beta chains were read from a single sample in a study of control samples from healthy donors and cancer patients. Clones were read by immunoSEQ multiplex PCR, and TCRdb kept only the in-frame ones, dropping some. This table holds some 150,000 clones, around 94% found once. Sequenced sample: PBMCs. The receptors stem from a man aged 55 to 69 with colorectal cancer. Each CDR3 is given with its conserved first and last residue. Each record gives: J gene, V gene, D gene, CDR3 DNA, CDR3 protein. D genes are given only for firm matches.

j_call: TRBJ2-7
v_call: TRBV6-5
d_call: TRBD1
cdr3_nt: TGTGCCAGCAGCCGCGACAGGGACGGAAGCGAGCAGTACTTC
cdr3_aa: CASSRDRDGSEQYF

j_call: TRBJ1-1
v_call: TRBV12-3/TRBV12-4
d_call: -
cdr3_nt: TGTGCCAGCAGCCTAACAGAGAACACTGAAGCTTTCTTT
cdr3_aa: CASSLTENTEAFF

j_call: TRBJ2-1
v_call: TRBV29-1
d_call: TRBD2
cdr3_nt: TGCAGCGTTGAAGCGGTCGGACTAGTCCCTGAGCAGTTCTTC
cdr3_aa: CSVEAVGLVPEQFF

j_call: TRBJ1-5
v_call: TRBV2
d_call: TRBD1
cdr3_nt: TGTGCCAGCAGGAGAGAGACAGGGCGATCCCAGCCCCAGCATTTT
cdr3_aa: CASRRETGRSQPQHF

j_call: TRBJ1-1
v_call: TRBV29-1
d_call: -
cdr3_nt: TGCAGCGCTACGATAACCCGAACTGAAGCTTTCTTT
cdr3_aa: CSATITRTEAFF

j_call: TRBJ2-3
v_call: TRBV5-1
d_call: -
cdr3_nt: TGCGCCAGCAGCTTGGCACAGAGGACTACAGATACGCAGTATTTT
cdr3_aa: CASSLAQRTTDTQYF

j_call: TRBJ1-3
v_call: TRBV4-1
d_call: -
cdr3_nt: TGCGCCAGCAGCCAAGAACCCCGCGGGGCGGGTGCAGGAAACACCATATATTTT
cdr3_aa: CASSQEPRGAGAGNTIYF

j_call: TRBJ2-5
v_call: TRBV4-3
d_call: -
cdr3_nt: TGCGCCAGCAGCCAAGAAGTGCTTCGGGATCTTGAGACCCAGTACTTC
cdr3_aa: CASSQEVLRDLETQYF

j_call: TRBJ2-7
v_call: TRBV10-1
d_call: -
cdr3_nt: TGCGCCAGCGGGGGGCCAAGACTTCTAGTGAAATACGAGCAGTACTTC
cdr3_aa: CASGGPRLLVKYEQYF

j_call: TRBJ2-3
v_call: TRBV7-2
d_call: -
cdr3_nt: TGTGCCAGCACCTACTTTACAGATACGCAGTATTTT
cdr3_aa: CASTYFTDTQYF

j_call: TRBJ2-5
v_call: TRBV7-9
d_call: -
cdr3_nt: TGTGCCAGCGACCAGGGGCTTCAAGAGACCCAGTACTTC
cdr3_aa: CASDQGLQETQYF

j_call: TRBJ2-1
v_call: TRBV11-2
d_call: -
cdr3_nt: TGTGCCAGCAGCTTCTTAGTTGAGCAGTTCTTC
cdr3_aa: CASSFLVEQFF